Shown below are 12 T cell receptor beta chains from a single sample sequenced in a study of response to subunit inactivated influenza vaccine. Each CDR3 protein gets one entry after TCRdb re-called the RT-PCR reads with MiXCR. The data show approximately 530,000 distinct CDR3 sequences, roughly 7.9% seen once. The sample was PBMCs from blood, taken about 23 months after vaccination. These receptors came from a man aged 50 to 69 who received an inactivated influenza vaccine.

The rearrangement joins TRBV12-3 or TRBV12-4 to TRBJ1-2; tentative D call: TRBD1 (5 bases). The length of the CDR3 is 14 residues. V lost 7 bases to trimming and J lost 4 bases, with 16 bases between them. CDR3 sequence: CASTVGGGAYGYTF. The CDR3, as DNA: TGTGCCAGCACGGTTGGGGGAGGGGCCTATGGCTACACCTTC.

The chain recombines TRBV10-3 with TRBJ1-1, with a tentative D call TRBD1 (5 bases). This CDR3 is built from 15 residues. Trimming left V 3 bases short and J 0 bases short, with 11 bases between. CDR1 and CDR2 from the germline V gene are ENHRY and SYGVKD. The CDR3 sequence is CAISDKGLLNTEAFF. The CDR3 DNA is TGTGCCATCAGTGATAAGGGACTTTTGAACACTGAAGCTTTCTTT.

This clonotype was counted at least ten times. This chain connects TRBV7-9 to TRBJ2-1, with 10 bases that match TRBD2. Unmatched junction bases numbered 3, after V lost 5 bases and J lost 2 bases. CDR1 and CDR2 (germline): SEHNR, FQNEAQ (reference sequence). This CDR3 is 15 amino acids long. The CDR3 DNA is TGTGCCAGCAGCAGCAGCGGGAGGGCCTACAATGAGCAGTTCTTC. Amino acid sequence: CASSSSGRAYNEQFF.

This clonotype was found a few times. The chain recombines TRBV4-3 with TRBJ2-7, with 8 bases matching TRBD2. Germline V CDR1 and CDR2: LGHNA, YSLEER. V was pared by 0 bases and J by 2 bases, with 6 bases of the junction left unmatched. CDR3 length: 16 residues. The CDR3 nucleotides read TGCGCCAGCAGCCAAGATGTGGGTAGCGGGACCTACGAGCAGTACTTC. The encoded protein is CASSQDVGSGTYEQYF.

This clonotype was observed a handful of times. The V gene is TRBV15, the J gene TRBJ2-7; D not certain. Per germline, CDR1 LNHNV and CDR2 YYDKDF (reference sequence). Trimming removed 0 bases at V and 6 bases at J, with 12 bases between. This CDR3 comprises 14 residues. The DNA of the CDR3 is TGTGCCACCAGCAGAGATTTTCGTAGTTTCGAGCAGTACTTC. This codes for CATSRDFRSFEQYF.

As DNA, the CDR3 is TGCAGCGTTGAATTTCAGGGAGGGCCTTTTGAGACCCAGTACTTC. Translated, it gives CSVEFQGGPFETQYF. V is TRBV29-1 and J is TRBJ2-5, with 7 bases that match TRBD2. From germline, CDR1 is SQVTM and CDR2 ANQGSEA. The CDR3 covers 15 residues. V shed 2 bases, J shed 5 bases, and the junction held 11 bases outside the gene matches.

This clonotype was counted a few times. This chain uses TRBV27 with TRBJ2-2; 8 nucleotides line up with TRBD1. V lost 4 bases and J lost 6; bases outside the gene matches: 7. The germline V gene encodes CDR1 MNHEY and CDR2 SMNVEV (reference sequence). CDR3 length: 15 residues. The DNA for the CDR3 is TGTGCCAGCAGTTCCCACGGACAGGGTGCCGGGGAGCTGTTTTTT. This encodes CASSSHGQGAGELFF.

This clonotype was counted only a few times. The chain uses TRBV6-2 or TRBV6-3 and TRBJ2-7; D may match TRBD1 or TRBD2 (5 bases each). V lost 8 bases, J lost 6 bases, and 14 bases lay in between. In germline, CDR1 is MNHEY, CDR2 SVGEGT. The CDR3 sequence is 12 residues long. Written as DNA, the CDR3 is TGTGCCAGCTTACGGTCGAGGGGCGAGCAGTACTTC. Translation: CASLRSRGEQYF.

This clonotype was recorded many times. CDR3: CASRGSMNTEAFF. In DNA form, the CDR3 reads TGTGCCAGCAGAGGTTCAATGAACACTGAAGCTTTCTTT. The V gene is TRBV5-6, the J gene TRBJ1-1; D not certain. CDR3 length: 13 residues. The V end was cut by 5 bases, the J end by 0 bases, with 8 bases between. Per germline, CDR1 SGHDT and CDR2 YYEEEE.

The chain carries TRBV27 and TRBJ2-7; 8 positions match TRBD1. The V gene's germline CDR1 is MNHEY and CDR2 SMNVEV (reference sequence). The CDR3 has 13 residues. Unmatched junction bases numbered 3, after V lost 5 bases and J lost 3 bases. The chain's CDR3 is CASSRTGLYEQYF. The CDR3 DNA is TGTGCCAGCAGTAGGACAGGGCTCTACGAGCAGTACTTC.

Remarks on this clonotype: With a much larger clone just one base away, this may be a read error. This chain uses TRBV29-1 with TRBJ2-7; D is unresolved. Trimming left V 5 bases short and J 2 bases short, with 13 bases between. Germline CDR1 is SQVTM and CDR2 is ANQGSEA. The CDR3 contains 13 residues. The CDR3 loop reads CSVLGPPAYEQYF. In DNA, the CDR3 is TGCAGCGTTCTAGGGCCGCCTGCCTACGAGCAGTACTTC.

This clonotype turned up a few times. The CDR3 spells CASSAPGLAVGGETQYF. The CDR3 DNA reads TGTGCCAGCAGTGCGCCGGGACTAGCGGTAGGGGGGGAGACCCAGTACTTC. The V gene is TRBV6-1, the J gene TRBJ2-5; 11 nucleotides align to TRBD2. There are 17 residues in the CDR3. The germline V gene has CDR1 MNHNS and CDR2 SASEGT. Losses at the gene ends were 4 bases for V and 5 bases for J; bases not matched to a gene: 12.